The entry that follows covers one T cell receptor (beta chain) sequence. This specimen comes from a study of shared clonotypes between healthy human individuals. Study-level information: CD4 naive and CD4 memory each took three plates per donor, while CD8 naive took two and CD8 memory one.

CDR3 length: 14 amino acids. With 2 bases removed from V and 2 bases from J, the gap between germline ends came to 8 bases. Germline V gene data show CDR1 as SEHNR and CDR2 as FQNEAQ (reference sequence). Repertoires were generated with immunoSEQ multiplex PCR, while TCRdb's copy carries only in-frame clones and drops some. The profile shows roughly 1,600,000 clones, 97% to 99% of them singletons. The TCR originated in a man aged 25-45 years in good health. Sequenced material: naive CD4+ T cells sorted from blood. Subset: CD45RA+ positively selected. The chain joins TRBV7-9 to TRBJ2-3; D remains ambiguous. Here the CDR3 DNA reads TGTGCCAGCAGCTTACGTGGAGTCACAGATACGCAGTATTTT. Translation gives CASSLRGVTDTQYF.